This TCR beta chain stems from a study of cytomegalovirus exposure and HLA in healthy donors. This CDR3 is 13 amino acids long. The V gene's germline CDR1 is KGHSH and CDR2 LQKENI. V lost 4 bases and J 4 bases, leaving 9 bases between the germline ends. PCR primers comprised 60 Vbeta and 13 Jbeta primers. Libraries were prepared by immunoSEQ multiplex PCR; TCRdb keeps only in-frame clonotypes and omits some of them. The sample has 50,000 to 70,000 clones, about 80% seen once. About this clone: Its specificity is not known.

Study observations and caveats: Published work reported that the classifier diagnosed cytomegalovirus status with high specificity and sensitivity.

The source of this sequence is a woman aged 35 to 49 in good health and CMV-seronegative. The chain has TRBV18 and TRBJ2-3; no firm D call. The sample comprised PBMCs. CDR3 amino acids: CASSRTGPDTQYF. CDR3 sequence (DNA): TGTGCCAGCTCACGAACGGGTCCAGATACGCAGTATTTT. Full variable domain (rest looked up from reference TRBV18 and TRBJ2-3): NAGVMQNPRHLVRRRGQEARLRCSPMKGHSHVYWYRQLPEEGLKFMVYLQKENIIDESGMPKERFSAEFPKEGPSILRIQQVVRGDSAAYFCASSRTGPDTQYFGPGTRLTVL.